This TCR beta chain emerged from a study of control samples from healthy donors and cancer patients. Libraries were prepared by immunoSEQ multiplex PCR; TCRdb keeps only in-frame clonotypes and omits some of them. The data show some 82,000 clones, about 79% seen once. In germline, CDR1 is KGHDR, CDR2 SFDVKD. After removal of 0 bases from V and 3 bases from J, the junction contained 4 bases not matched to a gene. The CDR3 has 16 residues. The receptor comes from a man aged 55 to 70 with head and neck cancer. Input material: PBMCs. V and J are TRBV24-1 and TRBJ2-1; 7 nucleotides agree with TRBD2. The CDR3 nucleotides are TGTGCCACCAGTGATTTGAGGCGGGAGATCTACAATGAGCAGTTCTTC. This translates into CATSDLRREIYNEQFF.